This TCR beta chain was observed in a study of sequential checkpoint blockade in melanoma. The CDR3 has 15 residues. V dropped 4 bases and J dropped 3 bases, with 15 bases sitting between them. Germline V gives CDR1 SGHNT, CDR2 YENEEA. This clone was detected many times. Here immunoSEQ multiplex PCR was the method, and the copy in TCRdb shows in-frame clones only, minus some. In the table there are more than 3,500 clones, 22% of which are singletons. Treatment in this sample: randomized to nivolumab then ipilimumab (arm A) or the reverse (arm B). The chain joins TRBV11-3 to TRBJ2-5, with D unclear. The receptor was derived from a human donor with melanoma. Sample: tumor tissue (inferred from file names), taken from a patient given nivolumab and ipilimumab in sequence. The CDR3: CASSYLGREEETQYF. CDR3 DNA sequence: TGTGCCAGCAGCTACCTGGGTAGGGAAGAAGAGACCCAGTACTTC.